This T cell receptor (beta chain) emerged from a study of blood T cell repertoires in COVID-19. Background on the study: The United States, Italy and Spain supplied acute and convalescent COVID-19 samples. Nucleic acid was either cDNA or gDNA, and it came from T cells, B-cell-depleted T cells, or PBMCs.

In the source study's methods: It was from reference gene primer amplification that nucleated cell counts were estimated. Sequencing was performed with immunoSEQ multiplex PCR; in TCRdb, only in-frame clones are kept and a portion is missing. V, J and clone size derive from that table, while D and trimming were established from the DNA sequence. The sample lists about 93,000 clones, 70% to 80% occurring once. Trimming took 7 bases from V and 6 from J; bases not matched to a gene: 13. The germline V gene encodes CDR1 MNHEY and CDR2 SMNVEV (reference sequence). The CDR3 covers 16 residues. This sequence joins TRBV27 and TRBJ2-7, with 12 bases identical to TRBD1. Sequencing was performed on peripheral blood. The TCR originated in a human donor in a cohort sampled during active COVID-19. CDR3 sequence reads: CASKSVAGTGGSEQYF. The CDR3, as DNA: TGTGCCAGCAAGAGCGTGGCCGGGACAGGGGGCTCCGAGCAGTACTTC.